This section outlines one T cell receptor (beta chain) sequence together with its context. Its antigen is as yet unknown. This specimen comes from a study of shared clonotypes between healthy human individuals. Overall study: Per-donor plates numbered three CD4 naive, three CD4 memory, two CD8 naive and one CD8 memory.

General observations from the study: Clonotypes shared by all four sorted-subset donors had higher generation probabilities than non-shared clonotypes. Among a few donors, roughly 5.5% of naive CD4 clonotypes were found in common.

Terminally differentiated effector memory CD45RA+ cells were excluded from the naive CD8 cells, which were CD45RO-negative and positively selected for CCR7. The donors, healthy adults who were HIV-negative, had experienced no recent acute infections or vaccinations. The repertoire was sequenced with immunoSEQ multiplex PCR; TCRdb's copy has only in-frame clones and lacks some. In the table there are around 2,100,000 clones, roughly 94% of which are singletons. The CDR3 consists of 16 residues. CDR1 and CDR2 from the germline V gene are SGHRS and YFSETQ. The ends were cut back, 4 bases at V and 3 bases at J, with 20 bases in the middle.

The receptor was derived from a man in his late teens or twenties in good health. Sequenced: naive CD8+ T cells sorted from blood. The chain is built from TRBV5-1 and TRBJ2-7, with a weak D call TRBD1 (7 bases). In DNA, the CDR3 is TGCGCCAGCAGCGTTGGAGGGGCGACAGGGTACTACGAGCAGTACTTC. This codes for CASSVGGATGYYEQYF. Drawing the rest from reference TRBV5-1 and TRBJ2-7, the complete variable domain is KAGVTQTPRYLIKTRGQQVTLSCSPISGHRSVSWYQQTPGQGLQFLFEYFSETQRNKGNFPGRFSGRQFSNSRSEMNVSTLELGDSALYLCASSVGGATGYYEQYFGPGTRLTVT.